The 20 T cell receptor beta chains given below trace back to one sample, sequenced in a study of cytomegalovirus exposure and HLA in healthy donors. The PCR used 60 Vbeta and 13 Jbeta primers. Method: immunoSEQ multiplex PCR; TCRdb's copy keeps in-frame clones and lacks some. The sample carries under 130,000 clones, nearly 85% recorded once. The sample consisted of PBMCs. These receptors all stem from a man aged 18 to 30 in good health and CMV-seronegative.

The chain uses TRBV5-1 and TRBJ1-2; D not resolved. Germline-derived CDR1 and CDR2 are SGHRS and YFSETQ. V was clipped by 1 base and J by 8 bases, with 18 bases between them. The CDR3 length is 15 residues. The CDR3 protein is CASSLQASSIKGYTF. The CDR3 coding sequence is TGCGCCAGCAGCTTGCAGGCCAGCTCGATTAAAGGCTACACCTTC. The whole variable domain, filled in from reference TRBV5-1 and TRBJ1-2, reads KAGVTQTPRYLIKTRGQQVTLSCSPISGHRSVSWYQQTPGQGLQFLFEYFSETQRNKGNFPGRFSGRQFSNSRSEMNVSTLELGDSALYLCASSLQASSIKGYTFGSGTRLTVV.

This clone was detected a few times. The rearrangement joins TRBV5-4 to TRBJ1-1; no clear D gene. Germline CDR1 is SGHNT and CDR2 is YYREEE (reference sequence). The CDR3 spans 14 residues. Trimming cost V 4 bases and J 5 bases, with 15 bases left between them. The CDR3, as DNA: TGTGCCAGCAGCAACCCCTTACGGGGAACTGAAGCTTTCTTT. Encoded protein: CASSNPLRGTEAFF.

The rearrangement links TRBV27 to TRBJ2-7, with TRBD2 matching over 14 bases. Germline lookup yields CDR1 MNHEY and CDR2 SMNVEV (reference sequence). Unmatched junction bases numbered 8, after V lost 6 bases and J lost 4 bases. This CDR3 is built from 16 residues. The CDR3 is CASSSLGLAGGYEQYF. Here the CDR3 DNA reads TGTGCCAGCAGCTCGCTAGGACTAGCGGGAGGTTACGAGCAGTACTTC.

The chain links TRBV7-9 to TRBJ1-1; no definite D call. The germline V gene encodes CDR1 SEHNR and CDR2 FQNEAQ (reference sequence). The CDR3 contains 14 residues. Deletions cut 3 bases from V and 2 bases from J, with 10 bases between. This CDR3 reads CASSFKTDNTEAFF. CDR3 in DNA: TGTGCCAGCAGCTTTAAAACAGATAACACTGAAGCTTTCTTT. The variable domain in full, completed from reference TRBV7-9 and TRBJ1-1, reads DTGVSQNPRHKITKRGQNVTFRCDPISEHNRLYWYRQTLGQGPEFLTYFQNEAQLEKSRLLSDRFSAERPKGSFSTLEIQRTEQGDSAMYLCASSFKTDNTEAFFGQGTRLTVV.

This chain links TRBV6-5 with TRBJ1-2; the D gene is possibly TRBD1 (5 bases). This CDR3 region has 14 residues. The V end was cut by 0 bases, the J end by 7 bases, with 12 bases between. The germline V gene has CDR1 MNHEY and CDR2 SVGAGI. The CDR3 sequence is CASSYSEGLTGYTF. The CDR3 coding sequence is TGTGCCAGCAGTTACTCGGAGGGGTTGACTGGCTACACCTTC.

The rearrangement joins TRBV30 to TRBJ1-1; 8 positions match TRBD1. There are 13 residues in the CDR3. Germline trimming cut 5 bases from V and 3 bases from J; bases unmatched to any gene: 5. Germline assignment: CDR1 GTSNPN and CDR2 SVGIG (reference sequence). The CDR3 DNA follows: TGTGCCTGGGGACAGGGAACTTACACTGAAGCTTTCTTT. Translating it yields CAWGQGTYTEAFF.

The V call is TRBV6-5, the J call TRBJ2-1; 11 positions agree with TRBD1. The junction had 1 base not matched to a gene; V was cut back by 2 bases and J by 4 bases. Germline V gives CDR1 MNHEY, CDR2 SVGAGI. The CDR3 consists of 15 residues. CDR3 region: CASSYGQGAYNEQFF. In DNA form, the CDR3 reads TGTGCCAGCAGTTACGGACAGGGGGCATACAATGAGCAGTTCTTC.

This clone was counted many times. This chain joins TRBV7-3 and TRBJ2-1; 8 nucleotides line up with TRBD2. Germline-derived CDR1 and CDR2 are SGHTA and FQGTGA. The CDR3 length is 14 residues. J gave up 10 bases and V 6 bases, and 11 bases lay outside the gene matches. The chain's CDR3 is CASSKAGGSSEQFF. The CDR3 nucleotides are TGTGCCAGCAGTAAGGCGGGAGGCTCTTCGGAGCAGTTCTTC. Using reference TRBV7-3 and TRBJ2-1 for the parts outside the CDR3, the full variable domain is GAGVSQTPSNKVTEKGKYVELRCDPISGHTALYWYRQSLGQGPEFLIYFQGTGAADDSGLPNDRFFAVRPEGSVSTLKIQRTERGDSAVYLCASSKAGGSSEQFFGPGTRLTVL.

This clone has only a few counts. The gene calls are TRBV4-3 and TRBJ2-7, with 10 bases matching TRBD1. V shed 2 bases and J 6 bases; nucleotides not matched to a gene: 7. Looked up from germline, CDR1 is LGHNA and CDR2 is YSLEER. The CDR3 loop spans 15 amino acids. As DNA, the CDR3 is TGCGCCAGCAGCCAATCCCGACAGGGGGCGAGCGAGCAGTACTTC. Translating it yields CASSQSRQGASEQYF.

This chain joins TRBV10-3 and TRBJ1-2; 7 bases are shared with TRBD1. The CDR3 has 13 residues. Looked up from germline, CDR1 is ENHRY and CDR2 is SYGVKD. Germline trimming cut 6 bases from V and 4 bases from J; bases unmatched to any gene: 5. The CDR3 DNA sequence: TGTGCCATCAGGGCGACAGGGAGCTATGGCTACACCTTC. This translates into CAIRATGSYGYTF.

V usage is TRBV6-5 and J usage is TRBJ1-2; D not resolved. Trimming took 0 bases from V and 3 from J, leaving 8 bases between them. This CDR3 spans 14 amino acids. Germline values: CDR1 MNHEY, CDR2 SVGAGI. CDR3 coding DNA: TGTGCCAGCAGTTACTCGGGAGCTTACTATGGCTACACCTTC. Residues: CASSYSGAYYGYTF.

J is TRBJ2-2 and V is TRBV27; 8 positions match TRBD2. Germline values: CDR1 MNHEY, CDR2 SMNVEV (reference sequence). This CDR3 comprises 15 residues. With 2 bases clipped from V and 9 bases from J, the junction kept 8 bases outside the gene matches. The CDR3 DNA is TGTGCCAGCAGTTTACTAGCGGGTTCGTTCTGGGAGCTGTTTTTT. Its translation: CASSLLAGSFWELFF.

The V call is TRBV13, the J call TRBJ2-2; D uncertain. From germline, CDR1 is PRHDT and CDR2 FYEKMQ (reference sequence). The CDR3 is made up of 12 amino acids. Trimming left V 2 bases short and J 6 bases short, with 4 bases between. For the CDR3, the DNA is TGTGCCAGCAGCTTAATCGCCGGGGAGCTGTTTTTT. Its protein product is CASSLIAGELFF. Using reference TRBV13 and TRBJ2-2 for the parts outside the CDR3, the full variable domain is AAGVIQSPRHLIKEKRETATLKCYPIPRHDTVYWYQQGPGQDPQFLISFYEKMQSDKGSIPDRFSAQQFSDYHSELNMSSLELGDSALYFCASSLIAGELFFGEGSRLTVL.

The chain carries TRBV6-4 and TRBJ2-5; a possible D gene is TRBD2 (6 bases). The last part of the DNA fits TRBJ2-7 better; the J call may be wrong. CDR1 and CDR2 from the germline V gene are MRHNA and SNTAGT. CDR3 length equals 13 residues. The CDR3 spells CASSDQGGGEQYF. The DNA for the CDR3 is TGTGCCAGCAGTGATCAGGGAGGAGGCGAGCAGTACTTC.

The rearrangement links TRBV19 to TRBJ2-5; 7 nucleotides agree with TRBD2. Germline V lookup: CDR1 LNHDA, CDR2 SQIVND (reference sequence). The CDR3 runs 13 residues. The V and J ends lost 7 bases and 5 bases, in that order; junction bases with no gene match: 7. CDR3 region: CASMGTIGETQYF. In DNA, the CDR3 is TGTGCCAGTATGGGGACTATCGGGGAGACCCAGTACTTC. Supplemented by reference TRBV19 and TRBJ2-5, the full variable domain reads DGGITQSPKYLFRKEGQNVTLSCEQNLNHDAMYWYRQDPGQGLRLIYYSQIVNDFQKGDIAEGYSVSREKKESFPLTVTSAQKNPTAFYLCASMGTIGETQYFGPGTRLLVL.

The chain carries TRBV27 and TRBJ1-1; perhaps TRBD1 as D (5 bases). CDR3 length: 14 amino acids. Trimming shortened V by 2 bases and J by 5 bases, and 12 bases separated the two germline ends. The germline CDR1 and CDR2 sequences are MNHEY and SMNVEV (reference sequence). In DNA form, the CDR3 reads TGTGCCAGCAGTTTACTAGGGGTGCGGACTGAAGCTTTCTTT. Protein product: CASSLLGVRTEAFF.

The V and J genes are TRBV7-2 and TRBJ1-5, with D perhaps TRBD1 (5 bases). Germline CDR1 reads SGHTA; CDR2 reads FQGNSA. V lost 5 bases to trimming and J lost 1 base, with 15 bases between them. CDR3 size: 16 residues. The CDR3 region has the DNA TGTGCCAGCAGCCTCCACTACGGGGGGAGCAATCAGCCCCAGCATTTT. As protein: CASSLHYGGSNQPQHF.

This chain connects TRBV6-5 to TRBJ1-4; 9 bases align to TRBD1. There are 13 residues in the CDR3. J gave up 10 bases and V 5 bases, and 5 bases lay outside the gene matches. Germline loops: CDR1 MNHEY, CDR2 SVGAGI. CDR3 sequence: CASSTMGQGKLFF. The CDR3 DNA sequence: TGTGCCAGCAGTACCATGGGACAGGGAAAACTGTTTTTT.

V usage is TRBV30 and J usage is TRBJ1-5; 7 nucleotides match TRBD1. Looked up from germline, CDR1 is GTSNPN and CDR2 is SVGIG (reference sequence). Trimming removed 1 base from V and 1 base from J; junction bases left unmatched: 1. There are 14 residues in the CDR3. The CDR3 DNA follows: TGTGCCTGGAGTGGGACAGGAAGCAATCAGCCCCAGCATTTT. Translated, it gives CAWSGTGSNQPQHF.

The chain uses TRBV30 and TRBJ2-7; 7 positions agree with TRBD2. In germline, CDR1 is GTSNPN, CDR2 SVGIG (reference sequence). After removal of 8 bases from V and 2 bases from J, the junction contained 9 bases not matched to a gene. CDR3 length: 13 amino acids. In DNA form, the CDR3 reads TGTGCCCTCACTAGCGATACCACCTACGAGCAGTACTTC. Its protein is CALTSDTTYEQYF.